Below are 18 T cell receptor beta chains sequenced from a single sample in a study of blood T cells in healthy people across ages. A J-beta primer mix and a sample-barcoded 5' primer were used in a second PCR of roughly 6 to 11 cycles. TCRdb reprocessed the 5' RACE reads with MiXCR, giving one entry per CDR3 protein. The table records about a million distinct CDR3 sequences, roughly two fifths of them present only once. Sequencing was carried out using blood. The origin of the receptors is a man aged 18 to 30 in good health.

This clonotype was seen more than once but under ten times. The CDR3 DNA reads TGTGCCAGCAGCCAAGATGCCTCTGGCAATGAGCAGTTCTTC. It encodes CASSQDASGNEQFF. The chain has TRBV4-2 and TRBJ2-1, with D unclear. This CDR3 is built from 14 residues. In germline, CDR1 is LGHNA, CDR2 YNFKEQ. Trimming cost V 0 bases and J 6 bases, with 9 bases left between them.

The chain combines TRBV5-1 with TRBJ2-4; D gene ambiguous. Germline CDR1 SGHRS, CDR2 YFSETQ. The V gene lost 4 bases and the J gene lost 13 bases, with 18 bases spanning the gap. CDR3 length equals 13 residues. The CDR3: CASSPTMGYEQYF. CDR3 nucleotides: TGCGCCAGCAGCCCTACTATGGGTTATGAGCAGTACTTC.

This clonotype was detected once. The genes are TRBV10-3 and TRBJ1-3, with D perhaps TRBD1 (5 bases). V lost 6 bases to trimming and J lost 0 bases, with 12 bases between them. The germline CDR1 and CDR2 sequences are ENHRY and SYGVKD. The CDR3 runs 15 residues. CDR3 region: CAISGTPSSGNTIYF. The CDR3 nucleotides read TGTGCCATCAGCGGGACGCCAAGCTCTGGAAACACCATATATTTT.

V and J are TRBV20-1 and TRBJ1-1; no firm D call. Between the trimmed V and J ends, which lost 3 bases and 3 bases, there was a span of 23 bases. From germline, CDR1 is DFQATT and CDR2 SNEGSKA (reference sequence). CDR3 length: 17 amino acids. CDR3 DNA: TGCAGTGCTAGGGACTCTAGGAGACACAGAAGGGACACTGAAGCTTTCTTT. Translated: CSARDSRRHRRDTEAFF.

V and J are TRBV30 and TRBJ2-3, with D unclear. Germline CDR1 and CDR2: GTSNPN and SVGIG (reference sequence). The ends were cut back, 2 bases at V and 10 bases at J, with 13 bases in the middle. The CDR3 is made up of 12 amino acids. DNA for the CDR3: TGTGCCTGGAGTACCCCTAGAACGGCGCAGTATTTT. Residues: CAWSTPRTAQYF.

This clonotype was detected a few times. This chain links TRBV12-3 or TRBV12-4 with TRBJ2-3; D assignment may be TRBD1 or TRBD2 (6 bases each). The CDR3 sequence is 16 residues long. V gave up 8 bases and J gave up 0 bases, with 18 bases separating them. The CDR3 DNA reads TGTGCCAGCCTCTCAAGGGGGGCTGGGAGCACAGATACGCAGTATTTT. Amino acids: CASLSRGAGSTDTQYF.

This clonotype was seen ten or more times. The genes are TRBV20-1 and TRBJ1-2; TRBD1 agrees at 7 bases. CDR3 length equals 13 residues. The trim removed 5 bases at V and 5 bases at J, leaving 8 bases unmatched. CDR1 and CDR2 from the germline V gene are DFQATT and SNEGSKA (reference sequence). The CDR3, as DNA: TGCAGTGCTCGACTCGACAGGGTTTATGGCTACACCTTC. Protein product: CSARLDRVYGYTF.

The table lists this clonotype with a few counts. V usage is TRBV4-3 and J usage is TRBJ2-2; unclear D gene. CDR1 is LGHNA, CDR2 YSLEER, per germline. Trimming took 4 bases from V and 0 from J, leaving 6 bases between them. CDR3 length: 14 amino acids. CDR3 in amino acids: CASSPQTNTGELFF. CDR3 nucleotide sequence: TGCGCCAGCAGCCCGCAAACGAACACCGGGGAGCTGTTTTTT.

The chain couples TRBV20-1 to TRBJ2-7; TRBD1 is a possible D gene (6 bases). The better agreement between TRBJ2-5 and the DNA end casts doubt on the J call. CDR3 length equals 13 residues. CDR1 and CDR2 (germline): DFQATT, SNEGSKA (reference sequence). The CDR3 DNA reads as TGCAGTGCTAGAGGCGGACCACAGGGGACCCAGTACTTC. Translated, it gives CSARGGPQGTQYF.

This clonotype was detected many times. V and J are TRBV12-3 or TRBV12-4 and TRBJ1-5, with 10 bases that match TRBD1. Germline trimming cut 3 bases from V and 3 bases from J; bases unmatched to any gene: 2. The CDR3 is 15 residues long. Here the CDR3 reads CASSLGQGLNQPQHF. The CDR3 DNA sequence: TGTGCCAGCAGTTTGGGACAGGGGCTCAATCAGCCCCAGCATTTT.

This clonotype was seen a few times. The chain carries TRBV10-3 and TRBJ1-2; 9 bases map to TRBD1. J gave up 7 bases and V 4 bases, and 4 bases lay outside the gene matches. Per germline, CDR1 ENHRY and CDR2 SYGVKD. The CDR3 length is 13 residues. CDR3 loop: CAISGDRDPGYTF. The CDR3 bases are TGTGCCATCAGTGGGGACAGGGACCCTGGCTACACCTTC.

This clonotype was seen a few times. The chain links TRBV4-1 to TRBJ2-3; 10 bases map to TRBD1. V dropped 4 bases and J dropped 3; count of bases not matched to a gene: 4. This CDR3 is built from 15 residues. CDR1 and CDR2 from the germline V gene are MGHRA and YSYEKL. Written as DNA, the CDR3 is TGCGCCAGCAGCCCGGACAGGGGGTTTACAGATACGCAGTATTTT. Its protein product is CASSPDRGFTDTQYF.

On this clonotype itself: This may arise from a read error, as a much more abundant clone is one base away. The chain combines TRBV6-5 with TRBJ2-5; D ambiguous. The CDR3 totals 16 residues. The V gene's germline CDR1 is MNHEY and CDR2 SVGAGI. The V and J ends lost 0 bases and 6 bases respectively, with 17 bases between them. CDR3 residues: CASSYSYRNLGKTQYF. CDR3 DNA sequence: TGTGCCAGCAGTTACTCCTACCGCAATTTGGGAAAGACCCAGTACTTC.

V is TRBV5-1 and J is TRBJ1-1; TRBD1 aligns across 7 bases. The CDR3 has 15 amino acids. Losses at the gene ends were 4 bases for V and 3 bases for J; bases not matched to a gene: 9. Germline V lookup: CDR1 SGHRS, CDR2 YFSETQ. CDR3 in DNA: TGCGCCAGCAGCCCCGAGACAGGGTGGGACACTGAAGCTTTCTTT. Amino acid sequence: CASSPETGWDTEAFF.

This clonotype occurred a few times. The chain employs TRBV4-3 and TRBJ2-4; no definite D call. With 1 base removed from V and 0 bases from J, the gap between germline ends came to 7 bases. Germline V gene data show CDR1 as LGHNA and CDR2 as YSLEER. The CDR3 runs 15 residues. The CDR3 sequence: CASSQGHAAKNIQYF. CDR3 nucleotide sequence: TGCGCCAGCAGCCAAGGACACGCAGCCAAAAACATTCAGTACTTC.

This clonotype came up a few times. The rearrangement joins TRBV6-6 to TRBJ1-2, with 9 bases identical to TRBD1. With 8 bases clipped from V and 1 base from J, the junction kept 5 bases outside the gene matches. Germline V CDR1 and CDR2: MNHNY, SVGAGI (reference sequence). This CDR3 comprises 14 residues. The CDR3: CASAGTGLNYGYTF. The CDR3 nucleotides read TGTGCCAGCGCCGGGACAGGGCTTAACTATGGCTACACCTTC.

The CDR3, as DNA: TGCAGTGCACCTTCTAGACAGGGGATATGGGATGAGCAGTTCTTC. It translates to CSAPSRQGIWDEQFF. The chain joins TRBV20-1 to TRBJ2-1, with 8 bases that match TRBD1. The germline CDR1 and CDR2 sequences are DFQATT and SNEGSKA (reference sequence). This CDR3 is 15 amino acids long. J gave up 8 bases and V 6 bases, and 15 bases lay outside the gene matches.

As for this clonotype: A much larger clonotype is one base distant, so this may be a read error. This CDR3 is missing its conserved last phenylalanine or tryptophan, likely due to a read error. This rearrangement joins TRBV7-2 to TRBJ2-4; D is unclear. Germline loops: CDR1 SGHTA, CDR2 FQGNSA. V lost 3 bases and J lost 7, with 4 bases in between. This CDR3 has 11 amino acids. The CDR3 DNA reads TGTGCCAGCAGCTTCTCGAACATTCAGTACTTA. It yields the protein CASSFSNIQYL.